This T cell receptor (beta chain) came from a study of shared clonotypes between healthy human individuals. Study context: There were three CD4 naive, three CD4 memory, two CD8 naive and one CD8 memory plates per donor. Study-level findings and limits: All-four-donor shared clonotypes had higher generation probabilities than non-shared clonotypes did.

The V gene lost 6 bases and the J gene lost 0 bases, with 9 bases spanning the gap. Germline V gives CDR1 SEHNR, CDR2 FQNEAQ (reference sequence). CDR3 size: 13 residues. The protocol was immunoSEQ multiplex PCR, while the TCRdb copy is restricted to in-frame clones and leaves out a portion. The table has about 2.1 million clones, roughly 95% seen once. This clone was recorded once. The target antigen is unknown. Naivety among CD8 cells was defined by CD45RO negativity and positive CCR7 selection, thereby excluding terminally differentiated effector memory CD45RA+ cells. The gene calls are TRBV7-9 and TRBJ2-7; the D call may be TRBD1 or TRBD2 (5 bases each). Input material: naive CD8+ T cells from PBMCs. This sequence originates from a man younger than 30 in good health. Some clones in this sample may be carry-over from other donors' samples. The CDR3 DNA reads TGTGCCAGCAGATCCGGGGCCTCCTACGAGCAGTACTTC. This codes for CASRSGASYEQYF.